Following are 30 T cell receptor beta chains from one sample sequenced in a study of radiation and T cells in renal cell carcinoma. Time point given: baseline pretreatment blood. Treatment meaning: 15 Gy SBRT to primary tumor, nephrectomy 4 weeks later. The data were produced by immunoSEQ multiplex PCR, yet TCRdb's version contains in-frame clones alone and is incomplete. Here the sample spans around 140,000 clones, 88% being singletons. Sequenced here: blood, sampled from a patient whose treatment included radiotherapy and nephrectomy. The receptors derive from an older woman with renal cell carcinoma.

The genes are TRBV12-5 and TRBJ2-2; TRBD1 aligns across 8 bases. Germline V gene lookup returns CDR1 LGHNT and CDR2 FRNRAP. The CDR3 totals 17 residues. Germline trimming cut 1 base from V and 3 bases from J; bases unmatched to any gene: 7. DNA for the CDR3: TGTGCTAGTGGTTTGGGAATACAGGGGGAGTACACCGGGGAGCTGTTTTTT. This encodes CASGLGIQGEYTGELFF.

V gene TRBV4-3 combines with J gene TRBJ1-2; possibly TRBD1 for D (5 bases). Trimming took 1 base from V and 6 from J, leaving 15 bases between them. From germline, CDR1 is LGHNA and CDR2 YSLEER. The CDR3 runs to 15 residues. The CDR3 spells CASSQAGQGANGYTF. The DNA for the CDR3 is TGCGCCAGCAGCCAAGCGGGGCAGGGTGCGAATGGCTACACCTTC.

This clone was detected once. J is TRBJ2-5 and V is TRBV19; D not resolved. Germline assignment: CDR1 LNHDA and CDR2 SQIVND (reference sequence). The CDR3 has 16 amino acids. Trimming removed 4 bases at V and 5 bases at J, with 20 bases between. The CDR3 sequence is CASSTRTSPPRETQYF. The CDR3 DNA follows: TGTGCCAGTAGTACCAGGACCTCACCTCCGAGGGAGACCCAGTACTTC.

The genes are TRBV6-5 and TRBJ1-6, with no clear D. Trimming shortened V by 7 bases and J by 3 bases, and 13 bases separated the two germline ends. Germline V gene lookup returns CDR1 MNHEY and CDR2 SVGAGI. There are 15 residues in the CDR3. CDR3 sequence reads: CASTTRLGYNSPLHF. CDR3 DNA sequence: TGTGCCAGCACTACCCGGCTCGGCTATAATTCACCCCTCCACTTT.

This chain joins TRBV5-1 and TRBJ2-3, with 7 bases identical to TRBD1. The CDR3 length is 14 residues. The V gene's germline CDR1 is SGHRS and CDR2 YFSETQ. After removal of 2 bases from V and 3 bases from J, the junction contained 3 bases not matched to a gene. The CDR3 loop reads CASSLGTETDTQYF. Here the CDR3 DNA reads TGCGCCAGCAGCTTAGGGACAGAGACAGATACGCAGTATTTT.

The chain combines TRBV19 with TRBJ2-2; D is unclear. The germline CDR1 and CDR2 sequences are LNHDA and SQIVND (reference sequence). The CDR3 contains 13 residues. With 2 bases removed from V and 6 bases from J, the gap between germline ends came to 7 bases. The CDR3 DNA reads as TGTGCCAGTAGTATAATGGATTCCGGGGAGCTGTTTTTT. It codes for CASSIMDSGELFF.

The rearrangement uses TRBV30 and TRBJ2-4; D remains unclear. V dropped 2 bases and J dropped 0 bases, with 17 bases sitting between them. The length of the CDR3 is 17 residues. Germline V gives CDR1 GTSNPN, CDR2 SVGIG (reference sequence). This CDR3 reads CAWSSRRVSLAKNIQYF. Written as DNA, the CDR3 is TGTGCCTGGAGTTCCCGTAGAGTTTCCTTAGCCAAAAACATTCAGTACTTC.

V gene TRBV12-5 combines with J gene TRBJ2-5, with a possible D match to TRBD2 (6 bases). Trimming shortened V by 6 bases and J by 5 bases, and 10 bases separated the two germline ends. Germline V gives CDR1 LGHNT, CDR2 FRNRAP. This CDR3 has 12 residues. CDR3 sequence (DNA): TGTGCTAGTGGGGCCGGAGGGGAGACCCAGTACTTC. Its translation: CASGAGGETQYF.

The chain is built from TRBV7-2 and TRBJ2-4; 16 bases fit TRBD2. The CDR3 spans 18 residues. After removal of 5 bases from V and 6 bases from J, the junction contained 10 bases not matched to a gene. CDR1 and CDR2 (germline): SGHTA, FQGNSA. The CDR3 DNA reads as TGTGCCAGCAGCCCGGGACTAGCGGGGGGGCATGGAAGAAACATTCAGTACTTC. Its translation is CASSPGLAGGHGRNIQYF.

This chain joins TRBV6-4 and TRBJ2-6, with unresolved D. V lost 0 bases and J lost 0, with 15 bases in between. Germline V gene sequence: CDR1 MRHNA, CDR2 SNTAGT. The CDR3 extends over 19 amino acids. CDR3 loop: CASSDSKARGGSGANVLTF. The CDR3 region has the DNA TGTGCCAGCAGTGACTCGAAAGCTCGTGGCGGCTCTGGGGCCAACGTCCTGACTTTC.

The rearrangement uses TRBV4-3 and TRBJ1-6; no definite D call. This CDR3 spans 13 amino acids. CDR1 LGHNA and CDR2 YSLEER come from the germline V gene. V lost 4 bases and J 4 bases, leaving 5 bases between the germline ends. The CDR3 protein is CASSPSYNSPLHF. CDR3 in DNA: TGCGCCAGCAGCCCCAGTTATAATTCACCCCTCCACTTT.

This chain's CDR3 is CSVGTGDYYNEQFF. The DNA for the CDR3 is TGCAGCGTTGGGACAGGGGACTACTACAATGAGCAGTTCTTC. The chain uses TRBV29-1 and TRBJ2-1, with TRBD1 identical over 9 bases. CDR1 and CDR2 (germline): SQVTM, ANQGSEA. Losses at the gene ends were 4 bases for V and 3 bases for J; bases not matched to a gene: 4. This CDR3 has 14 amino acids.

V usage is TRBV4-3 and J usage is TRBJ2-2; the match to TRBD1 covers 7 bases. The junction had 8 bases not matched to a gene; V was cut back by 4 bases and J by 3 bases. CDR3 length: 16 amino acids. Germline CDR1 reads LGHNA; CDR2 reads YSLEER. The CDR3 is CASSRKDRVDTGELFF. The CDR3 nucleotides are TGCGCCAGCAGCCGAAAAGACAGGGTGGACACCGGGGAGCTGTTTTTT.

The chain links TRBV9 to TRBJ2-1; D might be TRBD2 (6 bases). V was trimmed by 4 bases and J by 2 bases, leaving 13 bases between them. The germline gives CDR1 SGDLS, CDR2 YYNGEE. The CDR3 extends over 15 amino acids. The CDR3 nucleotides are TGTGCCAGCAGCATGGGGACTGCAGCCTACAATGAGCAGTTCTTC. It specifies CASSMGTAAYNEQFF.

This sequence joins TRBV4-3 and TRBJ1-2; no clear D gene. V lost 0 bases and J lost 1, with 9 bases in between. Germline assignment: CDR1 LGHNA and CDR2 YSLEER. This CDR3 contains 15 residues. The CDR3 DNA sequence: TGCGCCAGCAGCCAAGATGGTGGCAGTAACTATGGCTACACCTTC. Its protein is CASSQDGGSNYGYTF.

This chain connects TRBV7-9 to TRBJ1-4, with 9 bases aligning to TRBD1. CDR1 and CDR2 from the germline V gene are SEHNR and FQNEAQ (reference sequence). J gave up 2 bases and V 5 bases, and 3 bases lay outside the gene matches. The CDR3 runs 15 residues. The CDR3: CASSPGTGTNEKLFF. For the CDR3, the DNA is TGTGCCAGCAGCCCGGGGACAGGGACTAATGAAAAACTGTTTTTT.

The table lists this clone with a count of one. This chain links TRBV19 with TRBJ1-2; D not certain. V was trimmed by 1 base and J by 8 bases, leaving 8 bases between them. The CDR3 has 12 amino acids. In germline, CDR1 is LNHDA, CDR2 SQIVND (reference sequence). CDR3 loop: CASSIGGGGYTF. The CDR3 DNA is TGTGCCAGTAGTATAGGAGGCGGCGGCTACACCTTC.

The gene calls are TRBV5-1 and TRBJ2-1; the match to TRBD1 covers 11 bases. After removal of 3 bases from V and 3 bases from J, the junction contained 2 bases not matched to a gene. There are 15 residues in the CDR3. Germline V gives CDR1 SGHRS, CDR2 YFSETQ. The CDR3 sequence is CASSSGTGGYNEQFF. Written as DNA, the CDR3 is TGCGCCAGCAGCTCCGGGACAGGGGGCTACAATGAGCAGTTCTTC.

This rearrangement joins TRBV30 to TRBJ2-1, with a weak D call TRBD2 (6 bases). CDR3 length: 14 amino acids. With 3 bases removed from V and 12 bases from J, the gap between germline ends came to 21 bases. Germline loops: CDR1 GTSNPN, CDR2 SVGIG (reference sequence). The CDR3 spells CAWRSIGGKGGQFF. The CDR3 DNA is TGTGCCTGGAGGTCCATTGGGGGAAAGGGAGGGCAGTTCTTC.

This clone was observed a single time. The chain is built from TRBV20-1 and TRBJ2-1; no reliable D call. V shed 3 bases and J shed 3 bases, with 0 bases lying between them. Germline V gene sequence: CDR1 DFQATT, CDR2 SNEGSKA (reference sequence). The CDR3 extends over 10 amino acids. The CDR3 loop reads CSASYNEQFF. DNA for the CDR3: TGCAGTGCTAGCTACAATGAGCAGTTCTTC.

This clone was observed a few times. CDR3 residues: CASRQMNTEAFF. CDR3 sequence (DNA): TGTGCCAGCAGGCAGATGAACACTGAAGCTTTCTTT. The chain uses TRBV28 and TRBJ1-1; no firm D call. The CDR3 is 12 residues long. With 6 bases removed from V and 0 bases from J, the gap between germline ends came to 5 bases. Germline loops: CDR1 MDHEN, CDR2 SYDVKM.

The chain joins TRBV5-5 to TRBJ2-7; D remains ambiguous. Germline CDR1 SGHKS, CDR2 YYEKEE (reference sequence). V was clipped by 0 bases and J by 1 base, with 17 bases between them. This CDR3 contains 17 residues. CDR3 sequence (DNA): TGTGCCAGCAGCTTGGAATGGCTCAGTGAATTATCCTACGAGCAGTACTTC. Translating gives CASSLEWLSELSYEQYF. The variable domain in full, with the rest retrieved from reference TRBV5-5 and TRBJ2-7, is DAGVTQSPTHLIKTRGQQVTLRCSPISGHKSVSWYQQVLGQGPQFIFQYYEKEERGRGNFPDRFSARQFPNYSSELNVNALLLGDSALYLCASSLEWLSELSYEQYFGPGTRLTVT.

This clone was counted a single time. The chain links TRBV29-1 to TRBJ2-1, with 9 bases that match TRBD2. The CDR3 totals 13 residues. Per germline, CDR1 SQVTM and CDR2 ANQGSEA. Germline trimming cut 6 bases from V and 8 bases from J; bases unmatched to any gene: 8. Written as DNA, the CDR3 is TGCAGCGTGAAGCGGGGGGCCGGAGATGAGCAGTTCTTC. This encodes CSVKRGAGDEQFF.

J is TRBJ1-5 and V is TRBV19; D is uncertain. Germline V gene sequence: CDR1 LNHDA, CDR2 SQIVND (reference sequence). V was pared by 3 bases and J by 4 bases, with 10 bases between. This CDR3 is 14 amino acids long. Written as DNA, the CDR3 is TGTGCCAGTAGTATCCAACGTAGTAATCAGCCCCAGCATTTT. It is translated as CASSIQRSNQPQHF.

The chain couples TRBV19 to TRBJ2-3, with a weak D call TRBD1 (6 bases). Germline V gene data show CDR1 as LNHDA and CDR2 as SQIVND (reference sequence). This CDR3 is built from 15 residues. V shed 3 bases and J shed 6 bases, with 16 bases lying between them. In DNA form, the CDR3 reads TGTGCCAGTAGTATTTCGGCCCAGGGGTCCGATACGCAGTATTTT. Translation gives CASSISAQGSDTQYF.

The sample holds one count of this clone. The chain uses TRBV6-1 and TRBJ2-1; 7 nucleotides line up with TRBD2. Germline V CDR1 and CDR2: MNHNS, SASEGT. The CDR3 loop spans 14 amino acids. V gave up 8 bases and J gave up 11 bases; unmatched junction bases: 15. CDR3 loop: CASGEGGRMGKQFF. The CDR3 DNA reads TGTGCCAGCGGGGAGGGAGGGCGGATGGGGAAGCAGTTCTTC.

J is TRBJ1-2 and V is TRBV7-9; 11 positions match TRBD1. Germline-derived CDR1 and CDR2 are SEHNR and FQNEAQ (reference sequence). This CDR3 is built from 16 residues. With 1 base clipped from V and 7 bases from J, the junction kept 8 bases outside the gene matches. CDR3 bases: TGTGCCAGCAGCTTAGAAAAAAGGACAGGGGGCTCTGGCTACACCTTC. Its translation: CASSLEKRTGGSGYTF.

Details on this clone: This sample also contains other DNA sequences that code for the same CDR3. The V gene is TRBV30, the J gene TRBJ1-2; 10 positions agree with TRBD1. In germline, CDR1 is GTSNPN, CDR2 SVGIG (reference sequence). The CDR3 has 16 amino acids. V dropped 4 bases and J dropped 3; count of bases not matched to a gene: 11. CDR3 sequence: CAWMPPGQGRDYGYTF. In DNA form, the CDR3 reads TGTGCCTGGATGCCCCCGGGACAGGGGCGAGACTATGGCTACACCTTC. Based on the CDR3 plus reference TRBV30 and TRBJ1-2, the full variable domain is SQTIHQWPATLVQPVGSPLSLECTVEGTSNPNLYWYRQAAGRGLQLLFYSVGIGQISSEVPQNLSASRPQDRQFILSSKKLLLSDSGFYLCAWMPPGQGRDYGYTFGSGTRLTVV.

This rearrangement joins TRBV6-4 to TRBJ2-3; unclear D gene. Germline lookup yields CDR1 MRHNA and CDR2 SNTAGT. The germline V and J ends were trimmed by 2 bases and 6 bases, with 9 bases remaining between them. The length of the CDR3 is 13 residues. CDR3: CASSDQTGDTQYF. As DNA, the CDR3 is TGTGCCAGCAGTGACCAGACTGGGGATACGCAGTATTTT.

The chain joins TRBV10-1 to TRBJ1-5; possibly TRBD1 for D (6 bases). This CDR3 is 17 amino acids long. Trimming took 7 bases from V and 0 from J, leaving 19 bases between them. Per germline, CDR1 WNHNN and CDR2 SYGVQD (reference sequence). CDR3 coding DNA: TGCGCCAGCACCCGAGGGGGACAACGAAATAGCAATCAGCCCCAGCATTTT. As protein: CASTRGGQRNSNQPQHF.